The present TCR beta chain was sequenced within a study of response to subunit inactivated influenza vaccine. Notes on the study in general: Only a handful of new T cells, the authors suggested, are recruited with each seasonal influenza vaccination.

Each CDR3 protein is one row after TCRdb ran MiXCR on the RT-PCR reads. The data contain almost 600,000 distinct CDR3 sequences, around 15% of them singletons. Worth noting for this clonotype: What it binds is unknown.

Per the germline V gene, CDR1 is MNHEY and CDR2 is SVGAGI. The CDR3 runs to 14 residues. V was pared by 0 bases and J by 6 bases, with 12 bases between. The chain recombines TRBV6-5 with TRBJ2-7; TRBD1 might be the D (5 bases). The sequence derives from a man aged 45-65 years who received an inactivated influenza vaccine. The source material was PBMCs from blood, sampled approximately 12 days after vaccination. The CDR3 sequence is CASSYSSAGPEQYF. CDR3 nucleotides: TGTGCCAGCAGTTACTCGTCAGCAGGGCCCGAGCAGTACTTC.